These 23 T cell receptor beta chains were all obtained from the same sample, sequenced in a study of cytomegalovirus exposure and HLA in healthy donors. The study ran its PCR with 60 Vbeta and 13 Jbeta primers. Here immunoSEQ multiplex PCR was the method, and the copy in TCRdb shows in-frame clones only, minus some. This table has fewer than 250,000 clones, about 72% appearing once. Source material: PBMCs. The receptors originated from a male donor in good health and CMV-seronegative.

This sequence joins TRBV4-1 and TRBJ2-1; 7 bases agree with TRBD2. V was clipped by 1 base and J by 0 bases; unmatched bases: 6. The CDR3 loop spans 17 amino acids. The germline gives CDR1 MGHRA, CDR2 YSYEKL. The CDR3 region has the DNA TGCGCCAGCAGCCAAGTCGCTAGCGGCTACTCCTACAATGAGCAGTTCTTC. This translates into CASSQVASGYSYNEQFF.

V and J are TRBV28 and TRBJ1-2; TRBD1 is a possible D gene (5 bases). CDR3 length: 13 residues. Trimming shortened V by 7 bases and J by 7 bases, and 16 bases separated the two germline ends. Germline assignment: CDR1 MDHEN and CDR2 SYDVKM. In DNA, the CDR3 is TGTGCCAGCACCCCTCCCGGGGGACGTGGCTACACCTTC. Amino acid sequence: CASTPPGGRGYTF.

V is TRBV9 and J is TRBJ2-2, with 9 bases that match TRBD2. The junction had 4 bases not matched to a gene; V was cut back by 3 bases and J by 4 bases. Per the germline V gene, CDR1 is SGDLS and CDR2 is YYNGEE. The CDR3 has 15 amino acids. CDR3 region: CASSAWTSATGELFF. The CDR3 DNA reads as TGTGCCAGCAGCGCCTGGACTAGCGCCACCGGGGAGCTGTTTTTT. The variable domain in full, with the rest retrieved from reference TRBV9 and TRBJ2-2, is DSGVTQTPKHLITATGQRVTLRCSPRSGDLSVYWYQQSLDQGLQFLIQYYNGEERAKGNILERFSAQQFPDLHSELNLSSLELGDSALYFCASSAWTSATGELFFGEGSRLTVL.

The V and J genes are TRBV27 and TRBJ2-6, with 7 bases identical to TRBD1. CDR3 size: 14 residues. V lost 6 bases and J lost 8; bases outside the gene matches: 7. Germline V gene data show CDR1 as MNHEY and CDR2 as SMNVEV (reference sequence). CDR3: CASRETGWTNVLTF. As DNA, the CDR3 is TGTGCCAGCAGGGAGACAGGGTGGACCAACGTCCTGACTTTC.

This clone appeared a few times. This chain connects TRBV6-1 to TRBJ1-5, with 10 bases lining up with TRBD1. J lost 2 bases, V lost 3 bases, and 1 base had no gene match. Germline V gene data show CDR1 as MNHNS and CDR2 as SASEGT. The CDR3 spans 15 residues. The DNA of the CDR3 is TGTGCCAGCAGTGAGGGGACAGGGGGCAATCAGCCCCAGCATTTT. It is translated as CASSEGTGGNQPQHF.

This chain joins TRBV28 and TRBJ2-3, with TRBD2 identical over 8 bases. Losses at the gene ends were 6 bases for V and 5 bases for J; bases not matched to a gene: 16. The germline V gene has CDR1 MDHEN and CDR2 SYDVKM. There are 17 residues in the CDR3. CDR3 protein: CASRPGLARGMGDTQYF. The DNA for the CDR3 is TGTGCCAGCAGGCCCGGACTAGCAAGGGGGATGGGAGATACGCAGTATTTT.

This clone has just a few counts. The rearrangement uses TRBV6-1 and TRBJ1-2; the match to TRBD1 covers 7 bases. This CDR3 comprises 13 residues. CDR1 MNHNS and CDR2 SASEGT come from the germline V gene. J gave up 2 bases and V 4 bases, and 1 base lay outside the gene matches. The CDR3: CASSAGQNYGYTF. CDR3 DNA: TGTGCCAGCAGTGCGGGACAGAACTATGGCTACACCTTC.

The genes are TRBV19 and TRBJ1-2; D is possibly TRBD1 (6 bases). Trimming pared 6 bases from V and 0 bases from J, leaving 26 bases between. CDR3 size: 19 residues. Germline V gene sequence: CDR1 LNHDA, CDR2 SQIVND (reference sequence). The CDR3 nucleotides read TGTGCCAGTAGCCCTCGCATGGGGTCAGGGGAACTTGCTAACTATGGCTACACCTTC. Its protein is CASSPRMGSGELANYGYTF. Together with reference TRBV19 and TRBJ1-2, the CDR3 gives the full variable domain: DGGITQSPKYLFRKEGQNVTLSCEQNLNHDAMYWYRQDPGQGLRLIYYSQIVNDFQKGDIAEGYSVSREKKESFPLTVTSAQKNPTAFYLCASSPRMGSGELANYGYTFGSGTRLTVV.

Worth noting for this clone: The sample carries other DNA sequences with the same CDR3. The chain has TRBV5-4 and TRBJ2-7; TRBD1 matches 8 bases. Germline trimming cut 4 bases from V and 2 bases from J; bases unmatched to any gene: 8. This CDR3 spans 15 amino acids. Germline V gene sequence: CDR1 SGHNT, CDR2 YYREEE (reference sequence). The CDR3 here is CASSPQETGAYEQYF. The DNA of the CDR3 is TGTGCCAGCAGCCCTCAGGAGACAGGGGCCTACGAGCAGTACTTC.

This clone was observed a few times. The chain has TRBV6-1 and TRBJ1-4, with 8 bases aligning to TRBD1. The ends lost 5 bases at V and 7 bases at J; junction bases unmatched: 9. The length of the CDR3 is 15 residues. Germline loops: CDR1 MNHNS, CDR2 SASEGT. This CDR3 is CASSKDRVVREKLFF. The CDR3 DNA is TGTGCCAGCAGTAAGGACAGGGTCGTCCGTGAAAAACTGTTTTTT.

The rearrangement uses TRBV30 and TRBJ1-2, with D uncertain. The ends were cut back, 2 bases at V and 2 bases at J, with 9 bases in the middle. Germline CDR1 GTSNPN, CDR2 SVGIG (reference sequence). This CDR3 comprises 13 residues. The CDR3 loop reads CAWSFDGNYGYTF. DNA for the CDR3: TGTGCCTGGAGTTTCGACGGGAACTATGGCTACACCTTC.

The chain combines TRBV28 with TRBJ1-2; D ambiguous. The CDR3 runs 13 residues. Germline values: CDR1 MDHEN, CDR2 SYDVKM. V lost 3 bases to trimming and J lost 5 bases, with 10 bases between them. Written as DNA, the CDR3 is TGTGCCAGCAGTTTGGGTAGCGATTATGGCTACACCTTC. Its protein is CASSLGSDYGYTF.

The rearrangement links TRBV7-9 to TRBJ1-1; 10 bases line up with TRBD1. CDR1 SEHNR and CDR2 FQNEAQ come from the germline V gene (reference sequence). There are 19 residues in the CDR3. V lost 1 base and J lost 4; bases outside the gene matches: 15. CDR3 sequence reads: CASSLGLALGQGLGTEAFF. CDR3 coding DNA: TGTGCCAGCAGCTTAGGTCTAGCCTTGGGACAGGGGTTGGGCACTGAAGCTTTCTTT.

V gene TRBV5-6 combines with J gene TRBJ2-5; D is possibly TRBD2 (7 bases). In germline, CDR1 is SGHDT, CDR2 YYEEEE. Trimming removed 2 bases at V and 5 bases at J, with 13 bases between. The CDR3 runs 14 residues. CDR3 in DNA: TGTGCCAGCAGCTTCGGGGGGCGGGAGGAGACCCAGTACTTC. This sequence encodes CASSFGGREETQYF.

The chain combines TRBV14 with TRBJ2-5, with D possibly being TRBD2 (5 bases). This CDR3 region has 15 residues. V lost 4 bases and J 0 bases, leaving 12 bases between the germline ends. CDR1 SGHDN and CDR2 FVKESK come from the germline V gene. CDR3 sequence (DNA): TGTGCCAGCAGCCCCGGGCGGGCAGACCAAGAGACCCAGTACTTC. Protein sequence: CASSPGRADQETQYF.

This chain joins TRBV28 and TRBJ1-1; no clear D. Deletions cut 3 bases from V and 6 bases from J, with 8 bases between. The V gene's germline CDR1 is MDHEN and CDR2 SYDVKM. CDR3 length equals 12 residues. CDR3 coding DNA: TGTGCCAGCAGTTTCGCTATTGCTGAAGCTTTCTTT. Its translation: CASSFAIAEAFF.

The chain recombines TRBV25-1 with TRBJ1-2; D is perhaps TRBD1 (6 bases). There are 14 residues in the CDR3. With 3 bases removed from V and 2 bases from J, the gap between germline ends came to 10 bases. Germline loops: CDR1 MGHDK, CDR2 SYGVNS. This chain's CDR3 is CASSERGPNYGYTF. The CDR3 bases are TGTGCCAGCAGTGAGCGGGGGCCGAACTATGGCTACACCTTC.

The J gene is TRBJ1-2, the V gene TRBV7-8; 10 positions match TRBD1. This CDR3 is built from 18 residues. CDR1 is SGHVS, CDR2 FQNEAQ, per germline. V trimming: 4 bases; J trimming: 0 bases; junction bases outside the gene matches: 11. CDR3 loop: CASSSRLDRGRANYGYTF. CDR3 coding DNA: TGTGCCAGCAGCTCCAGGCTGGACAGGGGGAGGGCTAACTATGGCTACACCTTC.

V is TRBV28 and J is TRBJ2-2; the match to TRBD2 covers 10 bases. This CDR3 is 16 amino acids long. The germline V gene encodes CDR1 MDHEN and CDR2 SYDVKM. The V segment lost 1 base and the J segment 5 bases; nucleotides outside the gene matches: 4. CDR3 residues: CASSLSASGRTGELFF. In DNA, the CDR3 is TGTGCCAGCAGTTTATCGGCTAGCGGGAGAACCGGGGAGCTGTTTTTT.

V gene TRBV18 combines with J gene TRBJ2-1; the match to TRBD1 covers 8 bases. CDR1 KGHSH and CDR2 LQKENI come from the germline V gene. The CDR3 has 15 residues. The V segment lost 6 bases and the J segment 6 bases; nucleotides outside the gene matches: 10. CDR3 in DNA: TGTGCCAGCTCCAGTCAGGGGGCGCATAGCAATGAGCAGTTCTTC. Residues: CASSSQGAHSNEQFF.

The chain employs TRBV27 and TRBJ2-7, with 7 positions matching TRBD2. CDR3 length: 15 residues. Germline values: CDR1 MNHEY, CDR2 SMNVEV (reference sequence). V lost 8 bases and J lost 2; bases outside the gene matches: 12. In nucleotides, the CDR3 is TGTGCCAGCGCAACGCCGTCGGCGGGGGCCTACGAGCAGTACTTC. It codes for CASATPSAGAYEQYF.

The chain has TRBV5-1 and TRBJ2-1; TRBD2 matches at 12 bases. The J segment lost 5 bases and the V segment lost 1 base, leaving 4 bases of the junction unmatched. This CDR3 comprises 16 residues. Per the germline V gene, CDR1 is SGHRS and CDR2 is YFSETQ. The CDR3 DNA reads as TGCGCCAGCAGCTTGATCCTAGCGGGAGGGAACAATGAGCAGTTCTTC. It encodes CASSLILAGGNNEQFF.

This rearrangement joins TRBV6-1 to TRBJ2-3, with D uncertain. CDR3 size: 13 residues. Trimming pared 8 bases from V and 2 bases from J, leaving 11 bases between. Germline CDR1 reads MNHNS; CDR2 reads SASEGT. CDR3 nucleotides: TGTGCCAGCTCGGTCGTCTACACAGATACGCAGTATTTT. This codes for CASSVVYTDTQYF.